Each of the 9 T cell receptor beta chains below was sequenced from the same sample in a study of identical twins. TCRdb re-analysed the 5' RACE reads in MiXCR, keeping a single row per CDR3 protein. The table shows approximately 590,000 distinct CDR3 sequences, with around a tenth occurring only once. This sample was shared with a second study, whose subject was yellow fever vaccine responses in identical twins.

The sequenced sample consisted of PBMCs. The receptors derive from a woman aged 18-29 years in good health.

This clonotype came up a few times. The V gene is TRBV6-6, the J gene TRBJ2-7, with D perhaps matching TRBD2 (5 bases). The CDR3 runs to 12 residues. Germline CDR1 is MNHNY and CDR2 is SVGAGI (reference sequence). Trimming removed 6 bases at V and 7 bases at J, with 13 bases between. Here the CDR3 reads CASSIGEFEQYF. The DNA of the CDR3 is TGTGCCAGCAGCATCGGGGAGTTTGAGCAGTACTTC.

V usage is TRBV7-6 and J usage is TRBJ2-1, with D perhaps TRBD1 or TRBD2 (5 bases each). Germline lookup yields CDR1 SGHVS and CDR2 FNYEAQ. V dropped 0 bases and J dropped 8 bases, with 17 bases sitting between them. The CDR3 totals 16 residues. CDR3 in DNA: TGTGCCAGCAGCTTAGCGCGAGGGGAGCTTATGTATGAGCAGTTCTTC. Amino acids: CASSLARGELMYEQFF. The full variable domain, in which reference TRBV7-6 and TRBJ2-1 provide the parts outside the CDR3, is GAGVSQSPRYKVTKRGQDVALRCDPISGHVSLYWYRQALGQGPEFLTYFNYEAQQDKSGLPNDRFSAERPEGSISTLTIQRTEQRDSAMYRCASSLARGELMYEQFFGPGTRLTVL.

In this sample, this clonotype turned up a few times. V usage is TRBV12-3 or TRBV12-4 and J usage is TRBJ2-7, with 8 bases matching TRBD1. V was clipped by 5 bases and J by 3 bases; unmatched bases: 9. The CDR3 spans 15 residues. CDR3 loop: CASSVMGGQVYEQYF. The CDR3 bases are TGTGCCAGCAGTGTGATGGGGGGACAGGTCTACGAGCAGTACTTC.

This clonotype was detected many times. This sequence joins TRBV25-1 and TRBJ2-1, with 7 nucleotides matching TRBD1. In germline, CDR1 is MGHDK, CDR2 SYGVNS. The CDR3 is made up of 13 amino acids. The junction had 13 bases not matched to a gene; V was cut back by 4 bases and J by 16 bases. The CDR3: CASSVRSGTVIFF. CDR3 sequence (DNA): TGTGCCAGCAGTGTACGATCCGGGACAGTCATATTCTTC.

This clonotype has only a few counts. The V and J genes are TRBV28 and TRBJ2-1; TRBD2 might be the D (6 bases). V was cut by 3 bases and J by 5 bases, with 23 bases left in between. The CDR3 sequence is 18 residues long. Germline CDR1 MDHEN, CDR2 SYDVKM. CDR3 bases: TGTGCCAGCAGTTTCCTTCCTCGGGACGGCGGGACCCACAATGAGCAGTTCTTC. Translating gives CASSFLPRDGGTHNEQFF.

This clonotype was detected only a few times. This chain links TRBV14 with TRBJ2-5; D uncertain. This CDR3 has 15 amino acids. Deletions cut 0 bases from V and 1 base from J, with 9 bases between. Germline CDR1 and CDR2: SGHDN and FVKESK. CDR3 sequence: CASSQDSIRQETQYF. The DNA of the CDR3 is TGTGCCAGCAGCCAAGACTCGATCCGCCAAGAGACCCAGTACTTC. Looking up the rest from reference TRBV14 and TRBJ2-5 gives the full variable domain: EAGVTQFPSHSVIEKGQTVTLRCDPISGHDNLYWYRRVMGKEIKFLLHFVKESKQDESGMPNNRFLAERTGGTYSTLKVQPAELEDSGVYFCASSQDSIRQETQYFGPGTRLLVL.

This clonotype was seen a few times. CDR3 coding DNA: TGTGCCAGCAGCCGGCTAGACAGGGACCAAGAGACCCAGTACTTC. Translating gives CASSRLDRDQETQYF. The rearrangement joins TRBV5-6 to TRBJ2-5, with TRBD1 matching over 7 bases. Per the germline V gene, CDR1 is SGHDT and CDR2 is YYEEEE. This CDR3 is 15 amino acids long. The J segment lost 0 bases and the V segment lost 4 bases, leaving 6 bases of the junction unmatched.

This clonotype was found a few times. The chain is built from TRBV14 and TRBJ2-7, with unresolved D. The CDR3 consists of 13 residues. Trimming took 5 bases from V and 7 from J, leaving 15 bases between them. Per germline, CDR1 SGHDN and CDR2 FVKESK. CDR3 in amino acids: CASSEGRFFEQYF. DNA of the CDR3: TGTGCCAGCAGCGAAGGGCGGTTCTTTGAGCAGTACTTC.

This clonotype was observed a handful of times. As DNA, the CDR3 is TGCGCCAGCAGCCAAGGCCTGGAGTCAGATACGCAGTATTTT. It yields the protein CASSQGLESDTQYF. The chain couples TRBV4-3 to TRBJ2-3, with unresolved D. The CDR3 loop spans 14 amino acids. V was clipped by 1 base and J by 4 bases, with 9 bases between them. CDR1 LGHNA and CDR2 YSLEER come from the germline V gene.